The clone carrying this TCR beta chain was observed many times. Its antigen is as yet unknown. The source of the sample is a study of T-cell memory formation after mild COVID-19. The study, taken as a whole, reports: There were some responding clones in pre-infection memory, which suggested that cross-reactive memory had joined. Clones from the second wave (peaking day 37) had unconfirmed SARS-CoV-2 specificity. The main location of contracting CD4+ clones was CM and EM, and that of contracting CD8+ clones was EMRA.

5'RACE with constant-segment primers built TCRalpha and TCRbeta cDNA libraries with UMIs. TCRdb used MiXCR to reprocess the 5' RACE reads, holding one entry per CDR3 protein. The table has more than 250,000 distinct CDR3 sequences, 15% to 20% seen once; the top ten hold roughly 20%. This TCR came from a man aged 18 to 30 who had mild COVID-19 (a few samples of this study predate the infection). Cell type and time point are not known. The source material was PBMCs or a T cell subset sorted from them (not recorded which).

This CDR3 reads CATAVDSGYYGYTF. The CDR3 nucleotides read TGTGCCACCGCGGTTGACTCAGGGTACTATGGCTACACCTTC. The V and J genes are TRBV19 and TRBJ1-2, with TRBD1 as a possible D gene (5 bases). Germline-derived CDR1 and CDR2 are LNHDA and SQIVND (reference sequence). V lost 10 bases and J lost 3, with 18 bases in between. CDR3 length: 14 amino acids.